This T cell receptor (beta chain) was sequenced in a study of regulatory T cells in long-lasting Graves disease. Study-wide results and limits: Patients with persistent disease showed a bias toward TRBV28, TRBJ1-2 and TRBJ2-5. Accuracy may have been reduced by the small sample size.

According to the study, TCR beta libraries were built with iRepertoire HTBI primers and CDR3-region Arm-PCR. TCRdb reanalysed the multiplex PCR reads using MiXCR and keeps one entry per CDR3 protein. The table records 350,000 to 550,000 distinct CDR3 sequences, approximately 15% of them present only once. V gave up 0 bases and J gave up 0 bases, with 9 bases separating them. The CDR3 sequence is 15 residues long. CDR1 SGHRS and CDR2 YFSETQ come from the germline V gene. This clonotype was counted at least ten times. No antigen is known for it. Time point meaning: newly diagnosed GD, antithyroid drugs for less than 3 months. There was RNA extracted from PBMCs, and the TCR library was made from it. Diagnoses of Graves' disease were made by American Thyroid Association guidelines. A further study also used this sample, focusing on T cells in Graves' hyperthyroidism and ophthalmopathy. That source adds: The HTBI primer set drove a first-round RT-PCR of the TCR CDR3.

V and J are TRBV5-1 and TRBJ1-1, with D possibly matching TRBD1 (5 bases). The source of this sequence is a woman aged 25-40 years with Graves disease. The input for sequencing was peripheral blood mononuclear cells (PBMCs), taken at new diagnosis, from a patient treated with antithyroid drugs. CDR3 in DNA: TGCGCCAGCAGCTTGGAAGGGGTAATGAACACTGAAGCTTTCTTT. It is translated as CASSLEGVMNTEAFF.